This section outlines one T cell receptor beta chain sequence together with its context. The sample comes from a study of naive and memory T cell subsets. Trimming at V came to 1 base and at J to 3 bases, leaving 6 bases not matched to a gene. From germline, CDR1 is SGHAT and CDR2 FQNNGV. The CDR3 extends over 15 amino acids. Amplification of ligated cDNA took four PCR rounds with SP2 and nested alpha and beta constant primers. TCRdb passed the 5' RACE reads through MiXCR, listing each CDR3 protein once. This sample has more than 45,000 distinct CDR3 sequences; under 8.5% occur once, and the top ten carry around 10%. TCR cDNA received a 3' ligated oligonucleotide that carried a UMI. Whole-blood samples were approximately 2.6 ml of peripheral blood from healthy adult volunteers.

The gene calls are TRBV11-2 and TRBJ2-7; 7 nucleotides line up with TRBD1. The TCR originated in a male donor in good health. The CDR3 DNA follows: TGTGCCAGCAGCTTAGCCGGGGCAGGGGGCTACGAGCAGTACTTC. It specifies CASSLAGAGGYEQYF.